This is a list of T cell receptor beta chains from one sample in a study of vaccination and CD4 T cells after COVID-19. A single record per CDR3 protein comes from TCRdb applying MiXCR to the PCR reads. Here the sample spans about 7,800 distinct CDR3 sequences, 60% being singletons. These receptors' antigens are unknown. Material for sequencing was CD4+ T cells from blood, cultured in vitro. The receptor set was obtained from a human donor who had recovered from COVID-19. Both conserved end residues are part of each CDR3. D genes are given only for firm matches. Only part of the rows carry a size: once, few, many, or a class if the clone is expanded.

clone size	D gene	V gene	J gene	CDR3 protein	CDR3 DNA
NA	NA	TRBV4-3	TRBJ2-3	CASSQLTGDTQYF	TGCGCCAGCAGCCAACTTACGGGAGATACGCAGTATTTT
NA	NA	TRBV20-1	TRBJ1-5	CSALGAGGSNQPQHF	TGCAGTGCTCTGGGGGCGGGCGGGAGCAATCAGCCCCAGCATTTT
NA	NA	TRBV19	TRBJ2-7	CASSILPGPHEQYF	TGTGCCAGTAGTATTCTCCCGGGTCCCCACGAGCAGTACTTC
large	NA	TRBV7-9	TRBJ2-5	CASSFGSRGSQYF	TGTGCCAGCAGCTTTGGGTCGAGGGGGAGCCAGTACTTC
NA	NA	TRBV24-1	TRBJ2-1	CATSDRAPLKSSYNEQFF	TGTGCCACCAGTGACAGGGCGCCCCTCAAATCTTCCTACAATGAGCAGTTCTTC
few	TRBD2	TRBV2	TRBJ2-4	CASSAEAGENIQYF	TGTGCCAGCAGTGCTGAAGCGGGGGAAAACATTCAGTACTTC
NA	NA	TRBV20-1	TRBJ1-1	CSASMGGGTEAFF	TGCAGTGCTAGCATGGGCGGGGGCACTGAAGCTTTCTTT
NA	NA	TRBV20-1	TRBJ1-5	CSAVRDRNQPQHF	TGCAGTGCGGTGAGGGATCGCAATCAGCCCCAGCATTTT
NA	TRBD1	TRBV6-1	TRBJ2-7	CASEVLPGQGVREQYF	TGTGCCAGCGAAGTTCTACCGGGACAGGGGGTTCGGGAGCAGTACTTC
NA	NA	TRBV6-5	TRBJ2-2	CASSSKTNTGELFF	TGTGCCAGCAGTTCCAAAACGAACACCGGGGAGCTGTTTTTT
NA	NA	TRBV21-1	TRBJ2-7	CASSNGTGLAYEQYF	TGTGCCAGCAGCAATGGGACAGGGTTAGCCTACGAGCAGTACTTC
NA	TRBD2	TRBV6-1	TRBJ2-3	CASSPGLAIQDTQYF	TGTGCCAGCAGCCCGGGACTAGCAATCCAGGATACGCAGTATTTT
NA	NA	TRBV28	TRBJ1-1	CASSFSGKAFF	TGTGCCAGCAGTTTCTCAGGGAAAGCTTTCTTT
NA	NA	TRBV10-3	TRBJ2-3	CAISESRDTQYF	TGTGCCATCAGTGAGTCAAGGGATACGCAGTATTTT
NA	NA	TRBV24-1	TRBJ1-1	CATSRQGKAFF	TGTGCCACCAGTCGTCAGGGGAAAGCTTTCTTT
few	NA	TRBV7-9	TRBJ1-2	CASSVDSYGYTF	TGTGCCAGCAGCGTGGACAGTTACGGCTACACCTTC
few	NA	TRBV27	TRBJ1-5	CASSLSAQAGPQHF	TGTGCCAGCAGTTTATCTGCCCAGGCTGGGCCCCAGCATTTT
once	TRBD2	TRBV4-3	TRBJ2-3	CASSQRTSRDTQYF	TGCGCCAGCAGCCAGAGGACTAGCCGAGATACGCAGTATTTT
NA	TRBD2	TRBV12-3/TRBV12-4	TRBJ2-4	CASSLASSAGGSAKNIQYF	TGTGCCAGCAGTTTAGCGTCATCAGCGGGGGGATCGGCCAAAAACATTCAGTACTTC
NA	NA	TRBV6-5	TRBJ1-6	CASSYSQDIYNSPLHF	TGTGCCAGCAGTTACTCTCAAGATATCTATAATTCACCCCTCCACTTT
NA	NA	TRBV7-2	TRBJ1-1	CASSRQVDTEAFF	TGTGCCAGCAGCCGGCAGGTTGACACTGAAGCTTTCTTT
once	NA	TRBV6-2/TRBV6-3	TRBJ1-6	CASSYGLDNSPLHF	TGTGCCAGCAGTTACGGACTGGATAATTCACCCCTCCACTTT
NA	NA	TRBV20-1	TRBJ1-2	CSAGAAVFNGYTF	TGCAGTGCTGGGGCCGCTGTCTTTAATGGCTACACCTTC
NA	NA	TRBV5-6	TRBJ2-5	CASSLISLARETQYF	TGTGCCAGCAGCTTGATATCGCTAGCGCGAGAGACCCAGTACTTC
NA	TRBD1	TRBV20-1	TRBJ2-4	CSARGDRGLGDIQYF	TGCAGTGCTAGAGGCGACAGGGGACTCGGGGACATTCAGTACTTC
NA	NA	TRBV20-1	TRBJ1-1	CSARSGLNTEAFF	TGCAGTGCTAGATCGGGGCTCAACACTGAAGCTTTCTTT
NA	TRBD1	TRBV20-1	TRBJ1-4	CSATTGGREKLFF	TGCAGTGCCACGACAGGGGGCCGTGAAAAACTGTTTTTT
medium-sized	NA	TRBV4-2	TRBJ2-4	CASSQDRPKAIQYF	TGTGCCAGCAGCCAAGATCGGCCGAAAGCCATTCAGTACTTC
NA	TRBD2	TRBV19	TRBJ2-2	CASSIDLWWRGDTGELFF	TGTGCCAGTAGTATAGATCTGTGGTGGCGGGGGGACACCGGGGAGCTGTTTTTT
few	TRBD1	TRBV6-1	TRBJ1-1	CASSQHPGQGIKEAFF	TGTGCCAGCAGTCAGCATCCGGGACAGGGGATAAAGGAAGCTTTCTTT
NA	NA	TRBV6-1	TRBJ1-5	CASSLFRDSNQPQHF	TGTGCCAGCAGCTTGTTCCGGGATAGCAATCAGCCCCAGCATTTT
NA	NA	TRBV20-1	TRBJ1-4	CSAAGADEKLFF	TGCAGTGCAGCAGGGGCGGATGAAAAACTGTTTTTT
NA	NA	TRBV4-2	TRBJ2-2	CASSLRAGTRNTGELFF	TGTGCCAGCAGCCTACGCGCCGGGACCCGGAACACCGGGGAGCTGTTTTTT
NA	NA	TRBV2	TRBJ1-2	CASTEQRGAYGYTF	TGTGCCAGCACCGAGCAACGCGGCGCCTATGGCTACACCTTC
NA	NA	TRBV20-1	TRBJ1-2	CSASYGTNYGYTF	TGCAGTGCTAGTTACGGCACTAACTATGGCTACACCTTC
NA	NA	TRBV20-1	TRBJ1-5	CSASTPWGNQPQHF	TGCAGTGCTAGTACTCCGTGGGGTAATCAGCCCCAGCATTTT
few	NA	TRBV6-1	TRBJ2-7	CASSEALLSYEQYF	TGTGCCAGCAGTGAAGCTCTCCTCTCCTACGAGCAGTACTTC
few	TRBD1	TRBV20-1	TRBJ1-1	CSARDRRGRVTEAFF	TGCAGTGCTAGAGACAGAAGGGGGCGCGTCACTGAAGCTTTCTTT
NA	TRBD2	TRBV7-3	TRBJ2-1	CASSPNSGRGSYRFF	TGTGCCAGCAGCCCTAATAGCGGGAGGGGGTCGTATCGGTTCTTC
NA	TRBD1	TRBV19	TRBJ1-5	CASTSYPGQGDDQPQHF	TGTGCCAGTACCTCCTATCCGGGACAGGGGGATGATCAGCCCCAGCATTTT
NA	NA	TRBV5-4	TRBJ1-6	CASTSGTSNSPLHF	TGTGCCAGCACCTCCGGGACAAGTAATTCACCCCTCCACTTT
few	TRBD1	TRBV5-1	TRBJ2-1	CASSARTGGSYNEQFF	TGCGCCAGCAGCGCGCGGACAGGGGGCTCCTACAATGAGCAGTTCTTC
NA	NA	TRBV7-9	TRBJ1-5	CASSPINQPQHF	TGTGCCAGCAGCCCGATTAATCAGCCCCAGCATTTT
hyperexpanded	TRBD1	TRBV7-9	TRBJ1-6	CASSPGTGDSPLHF	TGTGCCAGCAGCCCTGGGACAGGGGATTCACCCCTCCACTTT
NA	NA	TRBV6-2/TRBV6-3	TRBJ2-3	CASRGGDTQYF	TGTGCCAGCAGAGGGGGAGATACGCAGTATTTT
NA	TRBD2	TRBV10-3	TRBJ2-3	CATGSGRDADTQYF	TGTGCCACCGGAAGCGGGAGGGACGCAGATACGCAGTATTTT
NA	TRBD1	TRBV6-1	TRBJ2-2	CASSGQGWTGELFF	TGTGCCAGCAGCGGACAGGGATGGACCGGGGAGCTGTTTTTT
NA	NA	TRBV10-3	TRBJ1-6	CAISDPISSYNSPLHF	TGTGCCATCAGTGACCCGATTAGCTCCTATAATTCACCCCTCCACTTT
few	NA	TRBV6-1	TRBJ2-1	CASSGGYDYNEQFF	TGTGCCAGCAGTGGTGGCTATGACTACAATGAGCAGTTCTTC
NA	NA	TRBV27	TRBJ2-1	CASRITRSSYNEQFF	TGTGCCAGCAGGATCACCCGGAGCTCCTACAATGAGCAGTTCTTC
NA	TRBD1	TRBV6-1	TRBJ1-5	CASMDRDYQPQHF	TGTGCCAGCATGGACAGGGACTATCAGCCCCAGCATTTT
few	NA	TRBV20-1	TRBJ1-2	CSAGTHAGRSYGYTF	TGCAGTGCTGGGACACACGCAGGGCGGAGCTATGGCTACACCTTC
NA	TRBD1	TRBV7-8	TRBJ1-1	CASSLVSAGGTEAFF	TGTGCCAGCAGCTTAGTTTCGGCAGGGGGGACTGAAGCTTTCTTT
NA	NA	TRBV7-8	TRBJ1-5	CASSLAFRGQPQHF	TGTGCCAGCAGCTTAGCCTTTCGGGGTCAGCCCCAGCATTTT
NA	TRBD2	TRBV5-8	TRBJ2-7	CASSLELAGVGYEQYF	TGTGCCAGCAGCTTGGAGCTAGCGGGAGTAGGTTACGAGCAGTACTTC
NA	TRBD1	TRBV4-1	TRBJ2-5	CASSQVTGTGTLQETQYF	TGCGCCAGCAGCCAAGTTACCGGGACAGGGACACTCCAAGAGACCCAGTACTTC
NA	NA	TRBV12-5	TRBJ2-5	CASGFGYQETQYF	TGTGCTAGTGGTTTCGGGTATCAAGAGACCCAGTACTTC
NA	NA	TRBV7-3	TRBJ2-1	CASSNSRDHNEQFF	TGTGCCAGCAGCAATTCCCGGGACCACAATGAGCAGTTCTTC